The next 8 T cell receptor beta chains were all read from a single sample in a study of monozygotic twins with cystic fibrosis. Sequencing used immunoSEQ multiplex PCR; TCRdb keeps in-frame clones, though not all of them. Of around 27,000 clones in the sample, around nine tenths were seen once. The sequenced sample was blood. These receptors originate from a girl aged 2-15 years with cystic fibrosis.

The chain couples TRBV5-1 to TRBJ1-5; 10 bases are shared with TRBD1. Trimming took 4 bases from V and 2 from J; bases not matched to a gene: 15. Germline V gives CDR1 SGHRS, CDR2 YFSETQ. This CDR3 has 19 residues. CDR3 coding DNA: TGCGCCAGCAGCCCGGGGGCAGGGGTTGGGACAGGGGGCAATCAGCCCCAGCATTTT. As protein: CASSPGAGVGTGGNQPQHF.

This clone was recorded once. The rearrangement joins TRBV5-1 to TRBJ2-5; perhaps D is TRBD1 or TRBD2 (5 bases each). Germline lookup yields CDR1 SGHRS and CDR2 YFSETQ. This CDR3 region has 16 residues. V was shortened by 4 bases and J by 1 base, with 17 bases between the two germline ends. The DNA for the CDR3 is TGCGCCAGCAGCGGGACCCTGGCAGGCCGCCAAGAGACCCAGTACTTC. Its protein is CASSGTLAGRQETQYF.

The rearrangement uses TRBV10-3 and TRBJ2-7, with 8 bases fitting TRBD2. Trimming at V came to 6 bases and at J to 2 bases, leaving 15 bases not matched to a gene. Germline lookup yields CDR1 ENHRY and CDR2 SYGVKD. The CDR3 has 17 residues. CDR3 coding DNA: TGTGCCATCAGCAGAGAACCCCGGGGACTAGTGACCTACGAGCAGTACTTC. It translates to CAISREPRGLVTYEQYF.

V gene TRBV5-4 combines with J gene TRBJ2-5, with 7 bases that match TRBD2. Germline CDR1 reads SGHNT; CDR2 reads YYREEE (reference sequence). The CDR3 spans 15 residues. Trimming at V came to 4 bases and at J to 0 bases, leaving 6 bases not matched to a gene. The CDR3 DNA follows: TGTGCCAGCAGCCCAAGCGGGGCCTACCAAGAGACCCAGTACTTC. Translation: CASSPSGAYQETQYF.

This chain connects TRBV30 to TRBJ1-2; D remains unclear. Germline V gene data show CDR1 as GTSNPN and CDR2 as SVGIG (reference sequence). The CDR3 length is 11 residues. The germline V and J ends were trimmed by 3 bases and 2 bases, with 4 bases remaining between them. CDR3 sequence (DNA): TGTGCCTGGAGGGACAACTATGGCTACACCTTC. This encodes CAWRDNYGYTF.

The chain uses TRBV11-3 and TRBJ2-7; D ambiguous. CDR1 is SGHNT, CDR2 YENEEA, per germline. Trimming shortened V by 3 bases and J by 5 bases, and 11 bases separated the two germline ends. The CDR3 loop spans 13 amino acids. The CDR3 sequence: CASSLTEADEQYF. The CDR3, as DNA: TGTGCCAGCAGCTTGACCGAGGCTGACGAGCAGTACTTC.

The V gene is TRBV18, the J gene TRBJ1-1, with D perhaps TRBD1 (5 bases). Looked up from germline, CDR1 is KGHSH and CDR2 is LQKENI. Trimming cost V 2 bases and J 0 bases, with 16 bases left between them. The length of the CDR3 is 17 residues. The CDR3 region has the DNA TGTGCCAGCTCACCATGGCCCCAGGGCCCGCTGAACACTGAAGCTTTCTTT. Protein sequence: CASSPWPQGPLNTEAFF.

The chain joins TRBV9 to TRBJ1-3, with D maybe TRBD1 (5 bases). Germline CDR1 and CDR2: SGDLS and YYNGEE. Trimming took 1 base from V and 0 from J, leaving 5 bases between them. The CDR3 totals 14 residues. The CDR3 loop reads CASSVQGSGNTIYF. Written as DNA, the CDR3 is TGTGCCAGCAGCGTACAGGGCTCTGGAAACACCATATATTTT.